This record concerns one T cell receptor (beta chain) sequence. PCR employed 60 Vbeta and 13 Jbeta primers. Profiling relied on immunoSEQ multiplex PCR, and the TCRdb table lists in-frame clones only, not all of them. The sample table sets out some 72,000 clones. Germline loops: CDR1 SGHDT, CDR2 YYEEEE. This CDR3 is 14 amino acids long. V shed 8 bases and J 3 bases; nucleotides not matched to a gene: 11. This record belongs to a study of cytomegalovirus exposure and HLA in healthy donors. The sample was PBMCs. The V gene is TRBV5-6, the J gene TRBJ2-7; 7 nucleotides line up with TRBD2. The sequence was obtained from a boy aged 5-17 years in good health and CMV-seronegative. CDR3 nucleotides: TGTGCCAGTGATCCGGCGGGAGCCGTCTACGAGCAGTACTTC. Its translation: CASDPAGAVYEQYF.